This passage covers 13 T cell receptor beta chains from one sample sequenced in a study of T cells in Graves' hyperthyroidism and ophthalmopathy. Amplification of TCR beta CDR3 regions was performed using RNA transcripts as template. First-round RT-PCR with HTBI primers amplified the TCR CDR3 region. TCRdb re-analysed the multiplex PCR reads in MiXCR, keeping a single row per CDR3 protein. The sample includes under 400,000 distinct CDR3 sequences, around a sixth seen only once; the top ten take under 55%. The sequencing sample was made of blood. The receptor set was obtained from a woman aged 45-59 years with Graves' hyperthyroidism.

The chain recombines TRBV20-1 with TRBJ2-3, with TRBD2 as a possible D gene (5 bases). The germline V and J ends were trimmed by 4 bases and 0 bases, with 14 bases remaining between them. Germline lookup yields CDR1 DFQATT and CDR2 SNEGSKA (reference sequence). This CDR3 contains 15 residues. The DNA for the CDR3 is TGCAGTGCTACACGGGGAGATATTAGCACAGATACGCAGTATTTT. This encodes CSATRGDISTDTQYF.

This clonotype was recorded at least ten times. The chain has TRBV12-3 or TRBV12-4 and TRBJ1-6, with TRBD1 as a possible D gene (6 bases). This CDR3 contains 14 residues. Trimming cost V 4 bases and J 7 bases, with 11 bases left between them. CDR3 protein: CASSSDRENSPLHF. The CDR3 DNA reads as TGTGCCAGCAGTTCGGACAGAGAGAATTCACCCCTCCACTTT.

The table lists this clonotype with a few counts. V usage is TRBV12-3 or TRBV12-4 and J usage is TRBJ1-2; 10 bases line up with TRBD1. The CDR3 covers 15 residues. J gave up 2 bases and V 4 bases, and 4 bases lay outside the gene matches. The CDR3: CASSSRQGANYGYTF. The CDR3 nucleotides are TGTGCCAGCAGTTCCCGACAGGGGGCCAACTATGGCTACACCTTC.

This clonotype was seen a few times. The chain is built from TRBV12-3 or TRBV12-4 and TRBJ2-4; the D gene is possibly TRBD2 (5 bases). The CDR3 extends over 13 amino acids. Trimming took off 4 bases at V and 9 bases at J, with 13 bases between the two ends. As DNA, the CDR3 is TGTGCCAGCAGTTCCCGAGAGGGATCCATTCAGTACTTC. As protein: CASSSREGSIQYF.

The chain employs TRBV29-1 and TRBJ2-3, with D possibly TRBD2 on 7 matching bases. The germline gives CDR1 SQVTM, CDR2 ANQGSEA. This CDR3 spans 16 amino acids. Trimming took off 0 bases at V and 1 base at J, with 14 bases between the two ends. CDR3 amino acids: CSVEDGEGGGTDTQYF. DNA of the CDR3: TGCAGCGTTGAAGATGGGGAGGGGGGGGGCACAGATACGCAGTATTTT.

This clonotype has a count of ten or more. The genes are TRBV5-1 and TRBJ1-1, with TRBD1 identical over 7 bases. Trimming at V came to 4 bases and at J to 7 bases, leaving 7 bases not matched to a gene. The CDR3 runs 13 residues. Germline V lookup: CDR1 SGHRS, CDR2 YFSETQ. CDR3 sequence reads: CASSKPDRIEAFF. CDR3 bases: TGCGCCAGCAGCAAGCCGGACAGGATTGAAGCTTTCTTT.

On this clonotype itself: Being one base from a much bigger clone, this may be a read error. The genes are TRBV27 and TRBJ1-5; 8 bases match TRBD1. Germline lookup yields CDR1 MNHEY and CDR2 SMNVEV (reference sequence). CDR3 size: 16 residues. V gave up 5 bases and J gave up 3 bases; unmatched junction bases: 9. The CDR3 DNA sequence: TGTGCCAGCAGTGCATTGGCAGGGGGCTACAATCAGCCCCAGCATTTT. Translating it yields CASSALAGGYNQPQHF.

A few counts support this clonotype. This sequence joins TRBV11-2 and TRBJ2-2; no clear D. Germline assignment: CDR1 SGHAT and CDR2 FQNNGV. Trimming left V 4 bases short and J 5 bases short, with 2 bases between. The CDR3 length is 11 residues. The CDR3 reads CASSWTGELFF. The CDR3 DNA is TGTGCCAGCAGCTGGACCGGGGAGCTGTTTTTT.

This clonotype was seen repeatedly, ten times or more. The chain employs TRBV11-2 and TRBJ2-3; either TRBD1 or TRBD2 may fit D (7 bases each). V was cut by 6 bases and J by 5 bases, with 18 bases left in between. This CDR3 is built from 15 residues. The V gene's germline CDR1 is SGHAT and CDR2 FQNNGV. The DNA of the CDR3 is TGTGCCAGCAGTGCAGGGGGGGGGCAGGGAGATACGCAGTATTTT. Protein sequence: CASSAGGGQGDTQYF. The full variable domain, in which reference TRBV11-2 and TRBJ2-3 provide the parts outside the CDR3, is EAGVAQSPRYKIIEKRQSVAFWCNPISGHATLYWYQQILGQGPKLLIQFQNNGVVDDSQLPKDRFSAERLKGVDSTLKIQPAKLEDSAVYLCASSAGGGQGDTQYFGPGTRLTVL.

This clonotype was seen only a few times. The chain employs TRBV2 and TRBJ2-3; 10 nucleotides match TRBD2. The V gene's germline CDR1 is SNHLY and CDR2 FYNNEI. The CDR3 has 15 amino acids. Trimming removed 4 bases from V and 3 bases from J; junction bases left unmatched: 4. The CDR3 bases are TGTGCCAGCAGTGGAGGAGCGGGGGGGACAGATACGCAGTATTTT. Translated, it gives CASSGGAGGTDTQYF. Using reference TRBV2 and TRBJ2-3 for the parts outside the CDR3, the full variable domain is EPEVTQTPSHQVTQMGQEVILRCVPISNHLYFYWYRQILGQKVEFLVSFYNNEISEKSEIFDDQFSVERPDGSNFTLKIRSTKLEDSAMYFCASSGGAGGTDTQYFGPGTRLTVL.

CDR3 in amino acids: CASSYGQGPPGANVLTF. The CDR3 DNA sequence: TGTGCCAGCAGTTACGGGCAGGGCCCCCCTGGGGCCAACGTCCTGACTTTC. The chain uses TRBV12-3 or TRBV12-4 and TRBJ2-6, with D possibly being TRBD1 (5 bases). The CDR3 loop spans 17 amino acids. V gave up 4 bases and J gave up 2 bases, with 15 bases separating them.

This chain links TRBV5-1 with TRBJ2-3; D is undetermined. CDR1 and CDR2 (germline): SGHRS, YFSETQ. The CDR3 is made up of 15 amino acids. Trimming removed 0 bases at V and 1 base at J, with 9 bases between. CDR3 sequence reads: CASSLEAVGTDTQYF. The CDR3 DNA follows: TGCGCCAGCAGCTTGGAGGCGGTCGGCACAGATACGCAGTATTTT.

Only a few counts were recorded for this clonotype. This sequence joins TRBV7-9 and TRBJ2-5; the D gene is possibly TRBD1 (5 bases). The V gene's germline CDR1 is SEHNR and CDR2 FQNEAQ (reference sequence). CDR3 size: 16 residues. V was pared by 1 base and J by 5 bases, with 17 bases between. The CDR3 sequence: CASSLVGSGANETQYF. The CDR3 DNA is TGTGCCAGCAGCTTAGTTGGTTCTGGGGCCAACGAGACCCAGTACTTC.